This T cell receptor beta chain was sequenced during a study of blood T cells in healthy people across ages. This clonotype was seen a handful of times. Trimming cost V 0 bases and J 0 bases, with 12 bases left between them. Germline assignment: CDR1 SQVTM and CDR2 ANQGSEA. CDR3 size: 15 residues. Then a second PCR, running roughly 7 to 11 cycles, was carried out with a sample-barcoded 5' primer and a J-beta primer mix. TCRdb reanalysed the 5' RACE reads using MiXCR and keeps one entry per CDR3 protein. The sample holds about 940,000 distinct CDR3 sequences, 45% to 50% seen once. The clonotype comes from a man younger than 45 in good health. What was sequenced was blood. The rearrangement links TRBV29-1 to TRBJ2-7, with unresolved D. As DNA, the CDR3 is TGCAGCGTTGAAGATTGGGCGGAAAGCTCCTACGAGCAGTACTTC. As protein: CSVEDWAESSYEQYF.